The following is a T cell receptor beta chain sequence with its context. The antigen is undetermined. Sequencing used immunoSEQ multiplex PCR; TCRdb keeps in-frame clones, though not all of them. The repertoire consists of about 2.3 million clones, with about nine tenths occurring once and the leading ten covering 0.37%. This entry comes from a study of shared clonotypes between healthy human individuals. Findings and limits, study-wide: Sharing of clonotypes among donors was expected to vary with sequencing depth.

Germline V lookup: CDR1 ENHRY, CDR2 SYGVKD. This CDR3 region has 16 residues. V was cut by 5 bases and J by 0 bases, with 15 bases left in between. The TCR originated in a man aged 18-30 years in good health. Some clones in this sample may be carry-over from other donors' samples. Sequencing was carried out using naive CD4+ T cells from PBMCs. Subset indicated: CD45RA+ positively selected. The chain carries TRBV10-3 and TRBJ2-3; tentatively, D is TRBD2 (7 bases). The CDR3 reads CAISKGGGGSTDTQYF. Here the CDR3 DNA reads TGTGCCATCAGTAAAGGGGGGGGAGGGAGCACAGATACGCAGTATTTT.